The clone carrying this T cell receptor beta chain was detected only a few times. Antigen specificity is unknown. The treatment here: oral pan-JAK inhibitor, 5-10 mg twice daily. This sample was taken from a study of CD8+ T cells in alopecia areata. General observations from the study: An increase in clonality over normal scalp was evident in lesional scalp, especially alopecia totalis/universalis.

The CDR3 spans 14 residues. The junction had 5 bases not matched to a gene; V was cut back by 5 bases and J by 4 bases. From germline, CDR1 is KGHSH and CDR2 LQKENI. RNA extraction was followed by reverse transcription into cDNA, which acted as the sequencing template. The method was immunoSEQ multiplex PCR; TCRdb's version includes in-frame clones alone and lacks a portion of them. The table lists about 120,000 clones, 53% of them singletons. Material: CD4+ T cells sorted from blood, obtained at week 4, from a patient treated with tofacitinib. This sequence joins TRBV18 and TRBJ1-2; TRBD1 aligns across 9 bases. This receptor was obtained from a human donor with alopecia areata. This chain's CDR3 is CASSTQDRGYGYTF. DNA of the CDR3: TGTGCCAGCTCAACCCAGGACAGGGGCTATGGCTACACCTTC. Full variable domain (outside the CDR3, taken from reference TRBV18 and TRBJ1-2): NAGVMQNPRHLVRRRGQEARLRCSPMKGHSHVYWYRQLPEEGLKFMVYLQKENIIDESGMPKERFSAEFPKEGPSILRIQQVVRGDSAAYFCASSTQDRGYGYTFGSGTRLTVV.